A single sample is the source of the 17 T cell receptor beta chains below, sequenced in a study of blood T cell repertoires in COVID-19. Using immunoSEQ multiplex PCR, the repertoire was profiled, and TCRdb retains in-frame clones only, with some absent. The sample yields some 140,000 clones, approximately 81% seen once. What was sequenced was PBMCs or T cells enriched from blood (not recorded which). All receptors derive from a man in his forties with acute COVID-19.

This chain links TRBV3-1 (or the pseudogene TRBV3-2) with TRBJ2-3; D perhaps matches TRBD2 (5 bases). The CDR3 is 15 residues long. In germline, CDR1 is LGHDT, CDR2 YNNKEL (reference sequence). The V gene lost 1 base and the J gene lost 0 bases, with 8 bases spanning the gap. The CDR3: CASSQARTSTDTQYF. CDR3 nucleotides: TGTGCCAGCAGCCAAGCGAGGACTAGCACAGATACGCAGTATTTT.

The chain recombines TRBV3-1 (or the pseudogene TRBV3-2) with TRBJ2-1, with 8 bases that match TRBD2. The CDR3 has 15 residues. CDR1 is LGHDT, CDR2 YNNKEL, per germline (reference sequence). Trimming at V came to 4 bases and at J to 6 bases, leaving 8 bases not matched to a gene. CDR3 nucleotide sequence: TGTGCCAGCAGCCCCAGCGGGAGTCAAGGCAATGAGCAGTTCTTC. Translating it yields CASSPSGSQGNEQFF.

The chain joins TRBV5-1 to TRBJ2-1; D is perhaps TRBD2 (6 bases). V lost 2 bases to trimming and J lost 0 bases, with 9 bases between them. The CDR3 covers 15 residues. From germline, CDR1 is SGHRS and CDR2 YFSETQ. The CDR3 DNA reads TGCGCCAGCAGCTTTCGGGAGAGCTCCTACAATGAGCAGTTCTTC. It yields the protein CASSFRESSYNEQFF. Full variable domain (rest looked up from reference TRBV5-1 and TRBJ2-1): KAGVTQTPRYLIKTRGQQVTLSCSPISGHRSVSWYQQTPGQGLQFLFEYFSETQRNKGNFPGRFSGRQFSNSRSEMNVSTLELGDSALYLCASSFRESSYNEQFFGPGTRLTVL.

CDR3 residues: CASRRTSGSFYEEQYF. The CDR3 DNA reads TGTGCCAGCAGAAGGACTAGCGGGAGTTTCTACGAAGAGCAGTACTTC. The chain combines TRBV2 with TRBJ2-7; TRBD2 matches at 13 bases. The length of the CDR3 is 16 residues. Germline CDR1 reads SNHLY; CDR2 reads FYNNEI. V gave up 6 bases and J gave up 7 bases; unmatched junction bases: 12.

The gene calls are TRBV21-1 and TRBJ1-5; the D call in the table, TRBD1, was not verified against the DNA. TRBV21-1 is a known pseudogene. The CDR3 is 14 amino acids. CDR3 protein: CASSKWTGNQPQHF. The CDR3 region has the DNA TGTGCCAGCAGCAAATGGACAGGGAACCAGCCCCAGCATTTT.

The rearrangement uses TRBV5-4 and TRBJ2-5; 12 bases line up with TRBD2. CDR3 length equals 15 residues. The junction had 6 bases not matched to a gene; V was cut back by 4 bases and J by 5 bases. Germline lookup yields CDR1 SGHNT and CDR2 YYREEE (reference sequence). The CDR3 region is CASSLTSGGGETQYF. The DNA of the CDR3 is TGTGCCAGCAGCCTGACTAGCGGGGGAGGTGAGACCCAGTACTTC.

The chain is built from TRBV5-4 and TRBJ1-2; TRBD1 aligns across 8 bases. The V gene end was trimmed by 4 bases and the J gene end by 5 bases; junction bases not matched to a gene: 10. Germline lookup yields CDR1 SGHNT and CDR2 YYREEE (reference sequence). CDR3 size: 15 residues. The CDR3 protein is CASSLQGQVLYGYTF. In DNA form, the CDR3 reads TGTGCCAGCAGCCTCCAGGGACAGGTATTATATGGCTACACCTTC.

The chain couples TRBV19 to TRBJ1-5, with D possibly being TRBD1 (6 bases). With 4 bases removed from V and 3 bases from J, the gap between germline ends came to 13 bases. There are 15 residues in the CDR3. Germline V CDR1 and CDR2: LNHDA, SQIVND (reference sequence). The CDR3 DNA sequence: TGTGCCAGTAGTAGGACAGTCGCCGCCAATCAGCCCCAGCATTTT. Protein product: CASSRTVAANQPQHF. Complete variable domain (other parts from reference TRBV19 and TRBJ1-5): DGGITQSPKYLFRKEGQNVTLSCEQNLNHDAMYWYRQDPGQGLRLIYYSQIVNDFQKGDIAEGYSVSREKKESFPLTVTSAQKNPTAFYLCASSRTVAANQPQHFGDGTRLSIL.

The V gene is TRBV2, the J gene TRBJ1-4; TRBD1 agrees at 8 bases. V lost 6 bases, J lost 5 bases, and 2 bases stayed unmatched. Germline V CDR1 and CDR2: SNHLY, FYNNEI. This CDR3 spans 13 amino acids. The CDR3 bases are TGTGCCAGCAGACGACAGGGGAATGAAAAACTGTTTTTT. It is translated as CASRRQGNEKLFF.

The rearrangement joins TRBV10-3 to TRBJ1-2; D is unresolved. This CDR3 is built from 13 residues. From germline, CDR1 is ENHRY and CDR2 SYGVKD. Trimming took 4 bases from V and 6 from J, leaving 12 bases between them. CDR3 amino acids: CAISAYLSDGYTF. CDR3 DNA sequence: TGTGCCATCAGTGCATACCTCTCGGATGGCTACACCTTC.

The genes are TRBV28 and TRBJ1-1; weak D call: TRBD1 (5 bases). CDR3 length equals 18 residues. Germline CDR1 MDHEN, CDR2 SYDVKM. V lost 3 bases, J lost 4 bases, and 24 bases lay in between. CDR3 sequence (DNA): TGTGCCAGCAGTTTTATAGCTGCGGGGCCTCGCGGGGGCACTGAAGCTTTCTTT. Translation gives CASSFIAAGPRGGTEAFF.

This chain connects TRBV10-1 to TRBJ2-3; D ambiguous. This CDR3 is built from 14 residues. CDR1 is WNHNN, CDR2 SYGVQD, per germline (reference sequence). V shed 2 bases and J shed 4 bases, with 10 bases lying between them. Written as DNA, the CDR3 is TGCGCCAGCAGTGAGAACGTAGTCCCAGATACGCAGTATTTT. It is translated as CASSENVVPDTQYF.

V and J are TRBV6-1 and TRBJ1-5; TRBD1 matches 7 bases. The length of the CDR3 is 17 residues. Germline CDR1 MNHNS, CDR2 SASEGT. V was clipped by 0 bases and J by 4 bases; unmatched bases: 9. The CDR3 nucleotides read TGTGCCAGCAGTGAAGCGACAGGGACCGAACAAAATCAGCCCCAGCATTTT. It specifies CASSEATGTEQNQPQHF.

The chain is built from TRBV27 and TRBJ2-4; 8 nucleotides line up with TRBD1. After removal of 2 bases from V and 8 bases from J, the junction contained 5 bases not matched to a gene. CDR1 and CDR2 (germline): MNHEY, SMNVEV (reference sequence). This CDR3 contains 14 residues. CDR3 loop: CASSLGQGRDIQYF. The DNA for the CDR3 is TGTGCCAGCAGTTTAGGACAGGGCCGGGACATTCAGTACTTC.

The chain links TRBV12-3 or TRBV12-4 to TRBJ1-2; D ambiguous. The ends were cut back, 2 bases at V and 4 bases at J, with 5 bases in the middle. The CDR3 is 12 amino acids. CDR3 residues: CASSLNSYGYTF. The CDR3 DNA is TGTGCCAGCAGTTTAAACTCCTATGGCTACACCTTC.

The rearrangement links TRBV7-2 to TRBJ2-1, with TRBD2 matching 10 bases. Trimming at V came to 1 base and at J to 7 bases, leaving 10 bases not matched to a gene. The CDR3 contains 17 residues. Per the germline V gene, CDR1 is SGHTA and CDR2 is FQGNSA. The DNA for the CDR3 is TGTGCCAGCAGCTTAGTCGGAAGCGGGAGGGCGAGGAATGAGCAGTTCTTC. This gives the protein CASSLVGSGRARNEQFF.

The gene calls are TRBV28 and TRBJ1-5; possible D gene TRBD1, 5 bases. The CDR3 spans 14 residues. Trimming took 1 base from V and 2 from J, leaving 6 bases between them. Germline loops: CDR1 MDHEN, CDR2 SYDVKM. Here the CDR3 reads CASSLLQGNQPQHF. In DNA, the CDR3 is TGTGCCAGCAGTTTATTACAGGGCAATCAGCCCCAGCATTTT.